What follows are 30 T cell receptor beta chains derived from one specimen sequenced in a study of post-analysis software for immune sequencing data. Incorporated into the TCR beta cDNA libraries were unique molecular identifiers, which served to reduce PCR and sequencing biases. TCRdb reprocessed the PCR reads with MiXCR, giving one entry per CDR3 protein. The sample records more than 350,000 distinct CDR3 sequences, approximately 38% being singletons. Study-level findings and limits: Controls had lower frequencies than patients of 4 or 5 TRBV segments, which included TRBV5-6, TRBV5-1 and TRBV20-1.

No antigen has been assigned to these receptors. The sequenced material came from blood. These receptor sequences come from a girl aged 2-10 years with multiple sclerosis.

The chain carries TRBV6-2 or TRBV6-3 and TRBJ1-1; D remains ambiguous. V dropped 7 bases and J dropped 8 bases, with 17 bases sitting between them. Germline CDR1 and CDR2: MNHEY and SVGEGT. The CDR3 covers 13 residues. The CDR3 DNA reads as TGTGCCAGCATACCGACCGCAGACGGGGAAGCTTTCTTT. Translating gives CASIPTADGEAFF.

V and J are TRBV27 and TRBJ2-5, with 9 bases fitting TRBD2. The end of the DNA fits TRBJ2-7 better, so the J call may be wrong. The CDR3 sequence is 18 residues long. The germline CDR1 and CDR2 sequences are MNHEY and SMNVEV (reference sequence). CDR3 DNA sequence: TGTGCCAGCAGTCCTCCCCCATCCTTGAGCGGGAGGACCTACGAGCAGTACTTC. This gives the protein CASSPPPSLSGRTYEQYF.

The chain recombines TRBV10-3 with TRBJ1-2; D is undetermined. V was shortened by 6 bases and J by 7 bases, with 15 bases between the two germline ends. This CDR3 spans 13 amino acids. Germline V gene data show CDR1 as ENHRY and CDR2 as SYGVKD. CDR3 sequence: CAISVTASGGYTF. Here the CDR3 DNA reads TGTGCCATCAGCGTGACTGCTTCCGGTGGCTACACCTTC.

A few counts support this clonotype. This chain joins TRBV10-3 and TRBJ1-5; D unclear. The CDR3 has 12 residues. With 4 bases removed from V and 5 bases from J, the gap between germline ends came to 6 bases. Germline values: CDR1 ENHRY, CDR2 SYGVKD. The CDR3 sequence: CAISGLDQPQHF. The CDR3, as DNA: TGTGCCATCAGTGGACTGGATCAGCCCCAGCATTTT.

The V gene is TRBV27, the J gene TRBJ1-1, with a tentative D call TRBD1 (5 bases). The CDR3 has 14 residues. Germline V gene lookup returns CDR1 MNHEY and CDR2 SMNVEV (reference sequence). Between the trimmed V and J ends, which lost 2 bases and 1 base, there was a span of 8 bases. Here the CDR3 DNA reads TGTGCCAGCAGTTTAGCCAGGGAGAACACTGAAGCTTTCTTT. It specifies CASSLARENTEAFF.

The CDR3 reads CSAPEQGETQYF. The DNA for the CDR3 is TGCAGCGCCCCGGAACAGGGGGAGACCCAGTACTTC. J is TRBJ2-5 and V is TRBV29-1; the match to TRBD1 covers 7 bases. The CDR3 consists of 12 residues. Per germline, CDR1 SQVTM and CDR2 ANQGSEA. Losses at the gene ends were 7 bases for V and 5 bases for J; bases not matched to a gene: 7.

As DNA, the CDR3 is TGTGCCAGCAGCTTCCTACTACAGGGAGCGGAAGAGACCCAGTACTTC. Its translation is CASSFLLQGAEETQYF. The chain uses TRBV5-5 and TRBJ2-5, with TRBD1 as a possible D gene (6 bases). The CDR3 is 16 residues long. Germline CDR1 is SGHKS and CDR2 is YYEKEE (reference sequence). Between the trimmed V and J ends, which lost 2 bases and 3 bases, there was a span of 17 bases.

This clonotype was picked up a small number of times. The V and J genes are TRBV10-2 and TRBJ1-2; perhaps TRBD1 as D (5 bases). Germline assignment: CDR1 WSHSY and CDR2 SAAADI. CDR3 length equals 13 residues. V lost 5 bases and J lost 7, with 14 bases in between. The CDR3 DNA is TGCGCCAGCAGTCAGGGAGGGGAGCGTGGCTACACCTTC. Residues: CASSQGGERGYTF.

This clonotype was detected only a few times. The V and J genes are TRBV20-1 and TRBJ2-7, with TRBD1 identical over 10 bases. The germline gives CDR1 DFQATT, CDR2 SNEGSKA (reference sequence). This CDR3 contains 15 residues. V was clipped by 5 bases and J by 6 bases; unmatched bases: 13. This CDR3 is CSAPLWDRGQAEQYF. In DNA form, the CDR3 reads TGCAGTGCTCCCCTATGGGACAGGGGACAAGCCGAGCAGTACTTC.

The V gene is TRBV20-1, the J gene TRBJ1-2; possible D gene TRBD1, 5 bases. The CDR3 totals 11 residues. Trimming took 6 bases from V and 4 from J, leaving 9 bases between them. The germline V gene encodes CDR1 DFQATT and CDR2 SNEGSKA (reference sequence). The CDR3 sequence is CSARDGYGYTF. The CDR3 bases are TGCAGTGCCAGGGACGGCTATGGCTACACCTTC.

The chain couples TRBV5-1 to TRBJ2-4; D is perhaps TRBD1 (6 bases). Germline V CDR1 and CDR2: SGHRS, YFSETQ. V was shortened by 5 bases and J by 0 bases, with 12 bases between the two germline ends. CDR3 length: 15 residues. CDR3 protein: CASRDTGIAKNIQYF. CDR3 coding DNA: TGCGCCAGCAGGGATACAGGGATAGCCAAAAACATTCAGTACTTC.

This clonotype was recorded many times. The chain links TRBV6-4 to TRBJ1-2; D is ambiguous. The CDR3 is 15 amino acids. V dropped 0 bases and J dropped 2 bases, with 10 bases sitting between them. Germline loops: CDR1 MRHNA, CDR2 SNTAGT. For the CDR3, the DNA is TGTGCCAGCAGTGACTCCCCCGGCGGAAACTATGGCTACACCTTC. It specifies CASSDSPGGNYGYTF.

The rearrangement links TRBV7-9 to TRBJ2-5; 9 bases align to TRBD2. This CDR3 spans 17 amino acids. After removal of 8 bases from V and 1 base from J, the junction contained 14 bases not matched to a gene. Germline loops: CDR1 SEHNR, CDR2 FQNEAQ (reference sequence). The CDR3 nucleotides are TGTGCCAGCGCTATGGGGCTAGCGGGAAAGGGCCAAGAGACCCAGTACTTC. Its translation: CASAMGLAGKGQETQYF.

This clonotype was picked up a small number of times. Germline is not matched at one junction end, which may reflect a read error. The chain joins TRBV6-1 to TRBJ1-5; no firm D call. The CDR3 spans 13 residues. Germline CDR1 is MNHNS and CDR2 is SASEGT. CDR3: CASNERQGQPQHF. CDR3 nucleotides: TGTGCCAGCAATGAAAGGCAAGGTCAGCCCCAGCATTTT.

J is TRBJ2-6 and V is TRBV10-3; D gene ambiguous. The CDR3 runs to 16 residues. V was trimmed by 2 bases and J by 0 bases, leaving 8 bases between them. CDR1 and CDR2 (germline): ENHRY, SYGVKD. The CDR3 DNA sequence: TGTGCCATCAGTGAGCAGGTATTCTCTGGGGCCAACGTCCTGACTTTC. It specifies CAISEQVFSGANVLTF.

The chain has TRBV12-3 or TRBV12-4 and TRBJ2-4; TRBD2 matches at 12 bases. Unmatched junction bases numbered 9, after V lost 3 bases and J lost 0 bases. The CDR3 has 19 residues. CDR3 protein: CASSFTATSGSLAKNIQYF. The CDR3 DNA reads TGTGCCAGCAGTTTTACGGCGACTAGCGGGAGTCTAGCCAAAAACATTCAGTACTTC.

This clonotype was picked up a small number of times. The chain recombines TRBV9 with TRBJ2-5, with D perhaps assigned TRBD1 or TRBD2 (6 bases each). V lost 4 bases and J 0 bases, leaving 13 bases between the germline ends. Germline loops: CDR1 SGDLS, CDR2 YYNGEE. This CDR3 region has 15 residues. CDR3 protein: CASSRAGTNQETQYF. In nucleotides, the CDR3 is TGTGCCAGCAGCAGGGCGGGGACAAACCAAGAGACCCAGTACTTC. Complete variable domain (other parts from reference TRBV9 and TRBJ2-5): DSGVTQTPKHLITATGQRVTLRCSPRSGDLSVYWYQQSLDQGLQFLIQYYNGEERAKGNILERFSAQQFPDLHSELNLSSLELGDSALYFCASSRAGTNQETQYFGPGTRLLVL.

The chain has TRBV6-2 or TRBV6-3 and TRBJ1-1; D unclear. This CDR3 is 14 amino acids long. V lost 3 bases and J 1 base, leaving 9 bases between the germline ends. Germline V gene sequence: CDR1 MNHEY, CDR2 SVGEGT. CDR3 nucleotides: TGTGCCAGCAGTTATAATCACAGGAACACTGAAGCTTTCTTT. Protein product: CASSYNHRNTEAFF.

V usage is TRBV20-1 and J usage is TRBJ2-7, with TRBD2 identical over 12 bases. From germline, CDR1 is DFQATT and CDR2 SNEGSKA (reference sequence). V gave up 3 bases and J gave up 6 bases; unmatched junction bases: 6. This CDR3 is 14 amino acids long. CDR3 sequence reads: CSASSTSGSTEQYF. The CDR3 nucleotides read TGCAGTGCTAGTTCGACTAGCGGGAGTACCGAGCAGTACTTC.

The chain recombines TRBV7-9 with TRBJ2-1; TRBD1 matches 8 bases. In germline, CDR1 is SEHNR, CDR2 FQNEAQ (reference sequence). The CDR3 contains 16 residues. Losses at the gene ends were 3 bases for V and 0 bases for J; bases not matched to a gene: 4. This CDR3 is CASSFVRGLSYNEQFF. CDR3 nucleotides: TGTGCCAGCAGCTTCGTCAGGGGGCTCTCCTACAATGAGCAGTTCTTC.

This clonotype was observed a handful of times. The chain couples TRBV6-2 or TRBV6-3 to TRBJ2-7; the D gene could be TRBD1 or TRBD2 (6 bases each). Germline V gives CDR1 MNHEY, CDR2 SVGEGT. Trimming pared 2 bases from V and 0 bases from J, leaving 14 bases between. The CDR3 is 16 residues long. As DNA, the CDR3 is TGTGCCAGCAGTTACGGTCCGGGGGCGAGCTCCTACGAGCAGTACTTC. Translation: CASSYGPGASSYEQYF.

This chain links TRBV12-3 or TRBV12-4 with TRBJ1-1; D is uncertain. CDR3 length: 14 amino acids. Trimming took 0 bases from V and 5 from J, leaving 10 bases between them. The CDR3 reads CASSLATPETEAFF. The DNA for the CDR3 is TGTGCCAGCAGTTTAGCGACCCCAGAGACTGAAGCTTTCTTT.

The chain uses TRBV29-1 and TRBJ2-3; TRBD1 might be the D (6 bases). V gave up 4 bases and J gave up 5 bases, with 16 bases separating them. The CDR3 runs to 14 residues. In germline, CDR1 is SQVTM, CDR2 ANQGSEA. The CDR3 sequence: CSVAGTGFRDTQYF. CDR3 bases: TGCAGCGTTGCGGGCACAGGGTTTCGAGATACGCAGTATTTT.

This clonotype was recorded many times. The chain uses TRBV5-1 and TRBJ2-4; 7 bases are a match to TRBD1. V lost 0 bases and J lost 8; bases outside the gene matches: 2. CDR3 size: 13 residues. Germline lookup yields CDR1 SGHRS and CDR2 YFSETQ. This chain's CDR3 is CASSLGDSYIQYF. Written as DNA, the CDR3 is TGCGCCAGCAGCTTGGGGGACAGCTACATTCAGTACTTC. Using reference TRBV5-1 and TRBJ2-4 for the parts outside the CDR3, the full variable domain is KAGVTQTPRYLIKTRGQQVTLSCSPISGHRSVSWYQQTPGQGLQFLFEYFSETQRNKGNFPGRFSGRQFSNSRSEMNVSTLELGDSALYLCASSLGDSYIQYFGAGTRLSVL.

This CDR3 is CASSYKRSSYEQYF. CDR3 DNA: TGTGCCAGCAGTTATAAGCGGAGCTCCTACGAGCAGTACTTC. The chain employs TRBV6-5 and TRBJ2-7; maybe TRBD2 (5 bases). The CDR3 totals 14 residues. V was shortened by 3 bases and J by 0 bases, with 9 bases between the two germline ends. Germline CDR1 reads MNHEY; CDR2 reads SVGAGI.

The genes are TRBV28 and TRBJ1-5, with D unclear. The CDR3 is 15 amino acids. The V gene lost 1 base and the J gene lost 0 bases, with 7 bases spanning the gap. CDR1 MDHEN and CDR2 SYDVKM come from the germline V gene. CDR3 loop: CASSLYGYSNQPQHF. CDR3 nucleotides: TGTGCCAGCAGTTTATATGGCTATAGCAATCAGCCCCAGCATTTT.

The chain uses TRBV20-1 and TRBJ1-2; 8 bases map to TRBD1. With V trimmed by 3 bases and J by 12 bases, 6 bases remained unmatched. Germline V CDR1 and CDR2: DFQATT, SNEGSKA (reference sequence). The CDR3 length is 11 residues. The DNA for the CDR3 is TGCAGTGCTAGGGATCAGGGGGCGAACACCTTC. This gives the protein CSARDQGANTF.

This clonotype appeared a few times. CDR3 in DNA: TGCGCCAGCAGCTTGGTAGGACAGGGGGCGACTAATGAAAAACTGTTTTTT. Residues: CASSLVGQGATNEKLFF. This chain joins TRBV5-1 and TRBJ1-4, with 11 bases fitting TRBD1. With V trimmed by 0 bases and J by 2 bases, 3 bases remained unmatched. CDR1 is SGHRS, CDR2 YFSETQ, per germline. The CDR3 spans 17 residues.

J is TRBJ1-6 and V is TRBV28; D is possibly TRBD1 (5 bases). CDR3 length equals 18 residues. Germline V CDR1 and CDR2: MDHEN, SYDVKM. The germline V and J ends were trimmed by 0 bases and 4 bases, with 16 bases remaining between them. The CDR3 bases are TGTGCCAGCAGTTTATGGGCCCCTTTTGGGGGGTATAATTCACCCCTCCACTTT. Its translation is CASSLWAPFGGYNSPLHF. Combining the CDR3 with reference TRBV28 and TRBJ1-6 gives the whole variable domain DVKVTQSSRYLVKRTGEKVFLECVQDMDHENMFWYRQDPGLGLRLIYFSYDVKMKEKGDIPEGYSVSREKKERFSLILESASTNQTSMYLCASSLWAPFGGYNSPLHFGNGTRLTVT.

The chain employs TRBV3-1 and TRBJ2-3; 7 positions agree with TRBD2. Germline V gene data show CDR1 as LGHDT and CDR2 as YNNKEL (reference sequence). V gave up 4 bases and J gave up 3 bases; unmatched junction bases: 4. The CDR3 sequence is 14 residues long. CDR3: CASSPNSGTDTQYF. The CDR3 coding sequence is TGTGCCAGCAGCCCCAATAGCGGGACAGATACGCAGTATTTT.